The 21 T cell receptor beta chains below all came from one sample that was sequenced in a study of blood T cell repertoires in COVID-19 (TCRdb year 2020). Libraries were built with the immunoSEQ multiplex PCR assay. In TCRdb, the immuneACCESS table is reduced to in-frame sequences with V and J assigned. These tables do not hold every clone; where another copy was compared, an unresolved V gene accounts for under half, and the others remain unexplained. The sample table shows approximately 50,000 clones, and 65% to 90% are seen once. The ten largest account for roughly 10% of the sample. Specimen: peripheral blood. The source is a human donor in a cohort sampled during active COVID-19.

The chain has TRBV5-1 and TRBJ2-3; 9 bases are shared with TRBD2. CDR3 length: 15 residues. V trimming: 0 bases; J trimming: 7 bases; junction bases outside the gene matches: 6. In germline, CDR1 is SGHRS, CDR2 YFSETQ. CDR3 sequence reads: CASSLGSGRGNTQYF. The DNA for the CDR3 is TGCGCCAGCAGCTTGGGTAGCGGGAGAGGTAATACGCAGTATTTT. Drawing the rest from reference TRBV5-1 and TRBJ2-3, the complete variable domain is KAGVTQTPRYLIKTRGQQVTLSCSPISGHRSVSWYQQTPGQGLQFLFEYFSETQRNKGNFPGRFSGRQFSNSRSEMNVSTLELGDSALYLCASSLGSGRGNTQYFGPGTRLTVL.

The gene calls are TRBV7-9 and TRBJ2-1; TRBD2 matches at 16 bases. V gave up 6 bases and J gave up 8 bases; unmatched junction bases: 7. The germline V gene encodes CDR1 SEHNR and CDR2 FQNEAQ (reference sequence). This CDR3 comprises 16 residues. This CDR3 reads CASRSGTSGRADEQFF. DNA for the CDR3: TGTGCCAGCAGATCCGGGACTAGCGGGAGGGCCGATGAGCAGTTCTTC.

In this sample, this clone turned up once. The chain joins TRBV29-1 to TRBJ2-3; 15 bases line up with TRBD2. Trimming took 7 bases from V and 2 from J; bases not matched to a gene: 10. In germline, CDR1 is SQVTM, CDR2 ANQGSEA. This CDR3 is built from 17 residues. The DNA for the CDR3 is TGCAGCGGCCGGACTAGCGGGAGGGCCGTAGCCACAGATACGCAGTATTTT. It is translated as CSGRTSGRAVATDTQYF.

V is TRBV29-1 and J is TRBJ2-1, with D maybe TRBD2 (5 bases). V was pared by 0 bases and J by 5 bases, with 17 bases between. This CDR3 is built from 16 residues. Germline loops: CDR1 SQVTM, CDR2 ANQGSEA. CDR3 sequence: CSVEDLRTGSHNEQFF. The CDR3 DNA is TGCAGCGTTGAAGATCTAAGAACGGGAAGCCACAATGAGCAGTTCTTC.

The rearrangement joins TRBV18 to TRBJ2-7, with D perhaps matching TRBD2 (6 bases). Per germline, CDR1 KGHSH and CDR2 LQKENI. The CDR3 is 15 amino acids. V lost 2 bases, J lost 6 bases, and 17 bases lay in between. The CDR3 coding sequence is TGTGCCAGCTCACCAATAATTCCGGGAGCACTCGAGCAGTACTTC. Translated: CASSPIIPGALEQYF.

The CDR3 region is CASSERTSEHYEQYF. CDR3 nucleotides: TGTGCCAGCAGTGAGAGGACTAGCGAACACTACGAGCAGTACTTC. The chain employs TRBV6-1 and TRBJ2-7; 9 bases agree with TRBD2. The V gene end was trimmed by 3 bases and the J gene end by 3 bases; junction bases not matched to a gene: 6. The CDR3 loop spans 15 amino acids. In germline, CDR1 is MNHNS, CDR2 SASEGT.

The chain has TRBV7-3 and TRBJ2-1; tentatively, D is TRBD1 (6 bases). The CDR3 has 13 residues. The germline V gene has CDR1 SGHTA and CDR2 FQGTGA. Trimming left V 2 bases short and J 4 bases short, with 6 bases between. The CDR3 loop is CASSLGQYNEQFF. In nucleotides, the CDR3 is TGTGCCAGCAGCTTAGGACAGTACAATGAGCAGTTCTTC.

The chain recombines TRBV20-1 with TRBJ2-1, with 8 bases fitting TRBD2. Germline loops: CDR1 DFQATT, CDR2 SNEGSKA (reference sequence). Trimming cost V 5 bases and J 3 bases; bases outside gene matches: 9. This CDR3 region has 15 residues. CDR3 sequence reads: CSAGGLALNYNEQFF. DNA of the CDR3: TGCAGTGCTGGTGGACTAGCCCTTAACTACAATGAGCAGTTCTTC.

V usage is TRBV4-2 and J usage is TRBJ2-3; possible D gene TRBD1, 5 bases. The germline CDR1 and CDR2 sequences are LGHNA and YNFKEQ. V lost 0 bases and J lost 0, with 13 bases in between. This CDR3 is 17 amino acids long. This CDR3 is CASSQDGAALSTDTQYF. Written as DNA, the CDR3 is TGTGCCAGCAGCCAAGATGGGGCGGCCCTTAGCACAGATACGCAGTATTTT.

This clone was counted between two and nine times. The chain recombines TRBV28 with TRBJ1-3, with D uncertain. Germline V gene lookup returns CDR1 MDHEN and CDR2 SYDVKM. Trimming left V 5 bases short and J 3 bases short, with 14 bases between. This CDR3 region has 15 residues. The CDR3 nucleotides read TGTGCCAGCAGTCTCTCTTCGGGTGGTGGAAACACCATATATTTT. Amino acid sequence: CASSLSSGGGNTIYF.

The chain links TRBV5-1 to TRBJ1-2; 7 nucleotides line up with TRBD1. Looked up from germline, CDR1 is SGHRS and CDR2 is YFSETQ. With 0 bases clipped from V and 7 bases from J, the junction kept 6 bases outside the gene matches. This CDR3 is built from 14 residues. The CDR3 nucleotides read TGCGCCAGCAGCTTGGGGGCGACAGGGACTGGCTACACCTTC. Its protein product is CASSLGATGTGYTF. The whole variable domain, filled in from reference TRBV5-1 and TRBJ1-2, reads KAGVTQTPRYLIKTRGQQVTLSCSPISGHRSVSWYQQTPGQGLQFLFEYFSETQRNKGNFPGRFSGRQFSNSRSEMNVSTLELGDSALYLCASSLGATGTGYTFGSGTRLTVV.

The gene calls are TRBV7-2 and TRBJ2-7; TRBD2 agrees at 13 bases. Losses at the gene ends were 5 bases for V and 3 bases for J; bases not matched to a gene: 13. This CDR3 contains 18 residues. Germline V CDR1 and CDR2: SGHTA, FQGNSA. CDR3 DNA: TGTGCCAGCAGCCCGAAGGGACTAGCGGGACCCATAGACTACGAGCAGTACTTC. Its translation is CASSPKGLAGPIDYEQYF.

In nucleotides, the CDR3 is TGTGCCAGCAGAACCGAGCTCAATCAGCCCCAGCATTTT. Translating gives CASRTELNQPQHF. V usage is TRBV28 and J usage is TRBJ1-5; D is ambiguous. The V end lost 6 bases, the J end lost 3 bases, and 9 bases lay between the germline ends. From germline, CDR1 is MDHEN and CDR2 SYDVKM. The CDR3 spans 13 residues.

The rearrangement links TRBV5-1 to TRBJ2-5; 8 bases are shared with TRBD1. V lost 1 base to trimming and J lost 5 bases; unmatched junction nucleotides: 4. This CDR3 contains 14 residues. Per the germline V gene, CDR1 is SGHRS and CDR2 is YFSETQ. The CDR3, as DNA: TGCGCCAGCAGCTTGACGACAGGGGCGGAGACCCAGTACTTC. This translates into CASSLTTGAETQYF.

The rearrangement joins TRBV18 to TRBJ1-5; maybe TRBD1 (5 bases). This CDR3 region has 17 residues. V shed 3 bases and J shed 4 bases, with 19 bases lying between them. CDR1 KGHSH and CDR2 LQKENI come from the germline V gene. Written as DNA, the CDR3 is TGTGCCAGCTCACCCGGGGGAGGGCCGAGTTGGAATCAGCCCCAGCATTTT. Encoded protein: CASSPGGGPSWNQPQHF.

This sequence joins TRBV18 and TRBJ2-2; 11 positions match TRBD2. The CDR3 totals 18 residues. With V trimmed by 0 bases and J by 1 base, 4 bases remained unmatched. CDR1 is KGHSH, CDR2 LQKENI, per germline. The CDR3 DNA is TGTGCCAGCTCACCACCGAATACTAGCGGGAGGAACACCGGGGAGCTGTTTTTT. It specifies CASSPPNTSGRNTGELFF.

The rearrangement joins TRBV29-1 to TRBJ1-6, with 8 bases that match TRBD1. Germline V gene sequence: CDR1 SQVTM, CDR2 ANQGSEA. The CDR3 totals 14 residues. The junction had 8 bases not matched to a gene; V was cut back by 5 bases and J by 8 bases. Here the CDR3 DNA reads TGCAGCGTTCAAATGGGACAGGCGGATTCACCCCTCCACTTT. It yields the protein CSVQMGQADSPLHF.

The CDR3 DNA reads TGTGCAAGTCGCTTAGAAAGATGTAGTAGGCAGGGGGATCAGCCCCAGCATTTT. Protein product: CASRLERCSRQGDQPQHF. This chain connects TRBV12-2 to TRBJ1-5; the DNA was not compared with TRBD1, the D call given in the table. TRBV12-2 is a recognized pseudogene. This CDR3 contains 18 residues.

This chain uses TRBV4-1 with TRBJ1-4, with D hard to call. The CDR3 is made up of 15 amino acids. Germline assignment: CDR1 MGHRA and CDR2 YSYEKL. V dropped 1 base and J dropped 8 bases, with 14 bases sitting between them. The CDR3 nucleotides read TGCGCCAGCAGCCAAGGGGGTCGGGAAGTCGAAAAACTGTTTTTT. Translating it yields CASSQGGREVEKLFF.

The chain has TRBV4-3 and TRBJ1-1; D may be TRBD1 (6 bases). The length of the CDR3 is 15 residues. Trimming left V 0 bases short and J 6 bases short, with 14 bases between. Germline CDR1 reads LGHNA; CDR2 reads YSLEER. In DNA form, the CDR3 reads TGCGCCAGCAGCCAAGAGACCAGGGGTCGGGCTGAAGCTTTCTTT. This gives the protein CASSQETRGRAEAFF.

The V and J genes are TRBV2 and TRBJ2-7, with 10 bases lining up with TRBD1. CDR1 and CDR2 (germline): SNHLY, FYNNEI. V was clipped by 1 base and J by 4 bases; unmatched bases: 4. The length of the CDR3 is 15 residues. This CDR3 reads CASSEEGTGAYEQYF. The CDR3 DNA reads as TGTGCCAGCAGTGAAGAGGGGACAGGGGCGTACGAGCAGTACTTC.